This T cell receptor (beta chain) was obtained from a study of PD-1 blockade in classical Hodgkin lymphoma. This CDR3 is 16 amino acids long. Every patient had relapsed following autologous stem cell transplantation, and cohorts differed in brentuximab vedotin exposure. Profiling relied on immunoSEQ multiplex PCR, and the TCRdb table lists in-frame clones only, not all of them. The repertoire consists of approximately 99,000 clones, with 89% occurring once and the leading ten covering 15% to 20%. This clone came up once. This TCR derives from a human donor with classical Hodgkin lymphoma. The sequencing here drew on peripheral blood mononuclear cells (PBMCs), taken before the second cycle of nivolumab. V usage is TRBV21-1 and J usage is TRBJ1-1. TRBV21-1 is a documented pseudogene. CDR3 sequence: CASSKEAGKQNTEAFF. CDR3 nucleotides: TGTGCCAGCAGCAAAGAGGCCGGGAAACAGAACACTGAAGCTTTCTTT.